The 28 T cell receptor beta chains below come from one sample, sequenced in a study of multiple sclerosis patients with progressive multifocal leukoencephalopathy. Here immunoSEQ multiplex PCR was the method, and the copy in TCRdb shows in-frame clones only, minus some. Of tens of thousands of clones listed, 80% to 95% are singletons. Time point specified: before natalizumab initiation. Material: PBMCs. These receptor sequences come from a man aged 30 to 45 with multiple sclerosis.

The gene calls are TRBV18 and TRBJ1-4; the D gene is possibly TRBD1 (5 bases). V lost 2 bases, J lost 5 bases, and 15 bases lay in between. CDR1 is KGHSH, CDR2 LQKENI, per germline. The length of the CDR3 is 16 residues. CDR3 sequence reads: CASSPNFGQGNEKLFF. CDR3 sequence (DNA): TGTGCCAGCTCACCAAATTTCGGGCAGGGAAATGAAAAACTGTTTTTT.

V and J are TRBV27 and TRBJ2-7; D call uncertain. The V end was cut by 4 bases, the J end by 5 bases, with 9 bases between. The germline V gene has CDR1 MNHEY and CDR2 SMNVEV (reference sequence). The CDR3 is 12 amino acids. The chain's CDR3 is CASSSCLHEQYV. DNA of the CDR3: TGTGCCAGCAGTTCGTGCCTCCACGAGCAGTACGTC.

The V call is TRBV27, the J call TRBJ1-4; D not resolved. Trimming shortened V by 5 bases and J by 11 bases, and 21 bases separated the two germline ends. CDR1 and CDR2 from the germline V gene are MNHEY and SMNVEV (reference sequence). This CDR3 spans 15 amino acids. The CDR3 loop is CASSPSYASGGKLFF. For the CDR3, the DNA is TGTGCCAGCAGTCCCTCGTATGCTTCCGGAGGGAAACTGTTTTTT.

V usage is TRBV7-9 and J usage is TRBJ2-3; possibly TRBD1 for D (5 bases). There are 13 residues in the CDR3. The V end lost 5 bases, the J end lost 4 bases, and 10 bases lay between the germline ends. Germline-derived CDR1 and CDR2 are SEHNR and FQNEAQ (reference sequence). The CDR3 DNA is TGTGCCAGCAGCCCCTGGGGCTCAGATACGCAGTATTTT. Its protein is CASSPWGSDTQYF.

CDR3 region: CAISEEAMGLSYEQYV. Here the CDR3 DNA reads TGTGCCATCAGTGAAGAGGCCATGGGACTATCCTACGAGCAGTACGTC. This chain links TRBV10-3 with TRBJ2-7, with 7 bases aligning to TRBD2. The ends lost 3 bases at V and 1 base at J; junction bases unmatched: 9. The germline CDR1 and CDR2 sequences are ENHRY and SYGVKD. CDR3 length: 16 residues.

This rearrangement joins TRBV5-4 to TRBJ1-1; D is uncertain. CDR1 is SGHNT and CDR2 is YYREEE in the germline V gene (reference sequence). Trimming pared 1 base from V and 0 bases from J, leaving 7 bases between. The CDR3 runs 14 residues. CDR3 nucleotide sequence: TGTGCCAGCAGCTTGCCGGGTATGAACACTGAAGCTTTCTTT. Translating it yields CASSLPGMNTEAFF.

The V call is TRBV19, the J call TRBJ2-7, with D unclear. Germline V gene lookup returns CDR1 LNHDA and CDR2 SQIVND (reference sequence). V lost 3 bases to trimming and J lost 9 bases, with 12 bases between them. The CDR3 is 12 residues long. Written as DNA, the CDR3 is TGTGCCAGTAGTATGGGATTGACGGCGCAGTACGTC. Translated: CASSMGLTAQYV.

This clone was detected only once. The chain carries TRBV6-1 and TRBJ2-7; no firm D call. Per germline, CDR1 MNHNS and CDR2 SASEGT. The ends were cut back, 7 bases at V and 3 bases at J, with 16 bases in the middle. The CDR3 is 14 residues long. This chain's CDR3 is CASTFGGSNYEQYV. The CDR3 DNA reads as TGTGCCAGCACCTTCGGCGGCAGTAACTACGAGCAGTACGTC.

The rearrangement joins TRBV30 to TRBJ1-3, with TRBD1 matching 7 bases. V dropped 2 bases and J dropped 4; count of bases not matched to a gene: 8. The CDR3 is 15 amino acids. Germline V CDR1 and CDR2: GTSNPN, SVGIG (reference sequence). The CDR3 DNA reads TGTGCCTGGAGTCCTCAAGGGGGCGTCGGAAACACCATATATTTT. Amino acids: CAWSPQGGVGNTIYF.

V usage is TRBV10-3 and J usage is TRBJ1-5; TRBD1 matches 7 bases. Germline V CDR1 and CDR2: ENHRY, SYGVKD. This CDR3 spans 13 amino acids. V shed 3 bases and J 5 bases; nucleotides not matched to a gene: 1. CDR3 in DNA: TGTGCCATCAGTGACAGGGGGGATCAGCCCCAGCATTTT. Encoded protein: CAISDRGDQPQHF.

The gene calls are TRBV29-1 and TRBJ2-2, with no clear D. The CDR3 length is 13 residues. Trimming stripped 2 bases from V and 4 bases from J, with 8 bases between. Germline assignment: CDR1 SQVTM and CDR2 ANQGSEA. The CDR3 coding sequence is TGCAGCGTTGAACATTTAGGCACCGGGGAGCTGTTTTTT. This gives the protein CSVEHLGTGELFF.

About this clone itself: This sample also contains other DNA sequences that code for the same CDR3. The chain links TRBV6-6 to TRBJ2-3; no definite D call. The V end lost 0 bases, the J end lost 1 base, and 8 bases lay between the germline ends. Germline V gives CDR1 MNHNY, CDR2 SVGAGI (reference sequence). The CDR3 is 15 amino acids. CDR3 protein: CASSYSTWGTDTQYF. CDR3 coding DNA: TGTGCCAGCAGTTACTCGACTTGGGGCACAGATACGCAGTATTTT.

The chain uses TRBV19 and TRBJ2-1; D call uncertain. Trimming shortened V by 0 bases and J by 7 bases, and 4 bases separated the two germline ends. CDR1 LNHDA and CDR2 SQIVND come from the germline V gene (reference sequence). This CDR3 comprises 12 residues. Here the CDR3 DNA reads TGTGCCAGTAGTATAGACAGAAATGAGCAGTTCTTC. This sequence encodes CASSIDRNEQFF. Variable domain in full (rest from reference TRBV19 and TRBJ2-1): DGGITQSPKYLFRKEGQNVTLSCEQNLNHDAMYWYRQDPGQGLRLIYYSQIVNDFQKGDIAEGYSVSREKKESFPLTVTSAQKNPTAFYLCASSIDRNEQFFGPGTRLTVL.

This clone occurred a few times. The gene calls are TRBV30 and TRBJ2-7; no clear D gene. Germline V gene lookup returns CDR1 GTSNPN and CDR2 SVGIG (reference sequence). The CDR3 loop spans 15 amino acids. Trimming took off 0 bases at V and 5 bases at J, with 17 bases between the two ends. The CDR3 loop is CAWSVAGLSGDEQYF. The CDR3 DNA reads TGTGCCTGGAGTGTGGCCGGGTTGTCGGGTGACGAGCAGTACTTC.

The J gene is TRBJ2-7, the V gene TRBV13; D unclear. CDR1 is PRHDT and CDR2 is FYEKMQ in the germline V gene (reference sequence). The CDR3 totals 14 residues. The V end lost 4 bases, the J end lost 2 bases, and 12 bases lay between the germline ends. As DNA, the CDR3 is TGTGCCAGCAGCTCACCGGGCAGAACCTACGAGCAGTACTTC. This sequence encodes CASSSPGRTYEQYF. Supplemented by reference TRBV13 and TRBJ2-7, the full variable domain reads AAGVIQSPRHLIKEKRETATLKCYPIPRHDTVYWYQQGPGQDPQFLISFYEKMQSDKGSIPDRFSAQQFSDYHSELNMSSLELGDSALYFCASSSPGRTYEQYFGPGTRLTVT.

The chain has TRBV6-5 and TRBJ2-5; D gene unclear. The J call may not be correct, given that the DNA end is closer to TRBJ2-7. The CDR3 sequence is 14 residues long. CDR1 is MNHEY and CDR2 is SVGAGI in the germline V gene. CDR3 region: CASSYMADSYEQYF. CDR3 sequence (DNA): TGTGCCAGCAGTTACATGGCGGACTCCTACGAGCAGTACTTC.

This clone has a single count. The chain carries TRBV7-6 and TRBJ2-1; TRBD1 is a possible D gene (5 bases). The germline V gene encodes CDR1 SGHVS and CDR2 FNYEAQ. Trimming removed 4 bases at V and 4 bases at J, with 11 bases between. This CDR3 contains 14 residues. As DNA, the CDR3 is TGTGCCAGCAGCTCCAGAGGACAATACAATGAGCAGTTCTTC. Protein product: CASSSRGQYNEQFF.

The chain recombines TRBV7-6 with TRBJ1-3, with D unclear. Per germline, CDR1 SGHVS and CDR2 FNYEAQ. This CDR3 comprises 16 residues. V was trimmed by 5 bases and J by 0 bases, leaving 14 bases between them. The CDR3 loop is CASSRSSGLSGNTIYF. The DNA of the CDR3 is TGTGCCAGCAGCCGTTCATCAGGACTCTCTGGAAACACCATATATTTT.

This chain links TRBV25-1 with TRBJ1-4; a weak D match, TRBD1 (5 bases). Trimming cost V 2 bases and J 7 bases, with 14 bases left between them. This CDR3 spans 15 amino acids. Germline CDR1 and CDR2: MGHDK and SYGVNS. The CDR3 DNA is TGTGCCAGCAGTGAAACCACAGGTACCTCTGAAAAACTGTTTTTT. Translated, it gives CASSETTGTSEKLFF.

The chain uses TRBV27 and TRBJ2-7, with a tentative D call TRBD1 (5 bases). Germline CDR1 is MNHEY and CDR2 is SMNVEV (reference sequence). The V end was cut by 5 bases, the J end by 3 bases, with 11 bases between. CDR3 length: 13 residues. The CDR3 region has the DNA TGTGCCAGCAGTCTAGTAAGGGGCTACGAGCAGTACTTC. Its translation: CASSLVRGYEQYF.

V is TRBV5-1 and J is TRBJ2-3; D is unclear. The CDR3 extends over 13 amino acids. V lost 2 bases and J lost 4, with 8 bases in between. Germline-derived CDR1 and CDR2 are SGHRS and YFSETQ. CDR3 nucleotide sequence: TGCGCCAGCAGCTTACCTTCGTCAGATACGCAGTATTTT. This translates into CASSLPSSDTQYF.

This rearrangement joins TRBV18 to TRBJ2-2; D not resolved. The germline CDR1 and CDR2 sequences are KGHSH and LQKENI. CDR3 length: 16 amino acids. Trimming pared 2 bases from V and 5 bases from J, leaving 15 bases between. The CDR3 DNA follows: TGTGCCAGCTCACCATTAGTAGCCTGGCAAACCGGGGAGCTGTTTTTT. This gives the protein CASSPLVAWQTGELFF.

The chain has TRBV7-3 and TRBJ2-1; the D gene could be TRBD1 or TRBD2 (5 bases each). The CDR3 spans 13 residues. The V end lost 3 bases, the J end lost 10 bases, and 13 bases lay between the germline ends. CDR1 SGHTA and CDR2 FQGTGA come from the germline V gene. Here the CDR3 reads CASSLGPPQEQFF. The CDR3 bases are TGTGCCAGCAGCTTGGGACCACCGCAGGAGCAGTTCTTC.

The J gene is TRBJ1-5, the V gene TRBV19; 8 nucleotides agree with TRBD1. This CDR3 spans 17 amino acids. Germline-derived CDR1 and CDR2 are LNHDA and SQIVND (reference sequence). Losses at the gene ends were 1 base for V and 4 bases for J; bases not matched to a gene: 9. CDR3 nucleotides: TGTGCCAGTAGTATAGGCTGGACAGGGCCGATTAATCAGCCCCAGCATTTT. This codes for CASSIGWTGPINQPQHF.

The V and J genes are TRBV5-1 and TRBJ2-7; the D is unclear. The germline V gene encodes CDR1 SGHRS and CDR2 YFSETQ. The CDR3 sequence is 14 residues long. With 7 bases removed from V and 3 bases from J, the gap between germline ends came to 17 bases. CDR3 sequence (DNA): TGCGCCAGCCAAGAAGGAGCCCTGGGCTACGAGCAGTACTTC. Translation gives CASQEGALGYEQYF.

As DNA, the CDR3 is TGTGCCAGCAGCTGGGACGGCTCCTACGAGCAGTACGTC. Translating gives CASSWDGSYEQYV. The chain combines TRBV7-9 with TRBJ2-7; D is tentatively TRBD1 or TRBD2 (5 bases each). The V gene's germline CDR1 is SEHNR and CDR2 FQNEAQ (reference sequence). This CDR3 contains 13 residues. Trimming pared 4 bases from V and 0 bases from J, leaving 7 bases between.

V is TRBV7-9 and J is TRBJ1-1; D not certain. V was shortened by 6 bases and J by 10 bases, with 3 bases between the two germline ends. The CDR3 contains 8 residues. CDR1 is SEHNR and CDR2 is FQNEAQ in the germline V gene (reference sequence). The CDR3 nucleotides read TGTGCCAGCAGTCCAGCTTTCTTT. Encoded protein: CASSPAFF.

V is TRBV27 and J is TRBJ2-7; unclear D gene. Trimming pared 4 bases from V and 5 bases from J, leaving 21 bases between. Germline CDR1 and CDR2: MNHEY and SMNVEV (reference sequence). The CDR3 covers 16 residues. The DNA of the CDR3 is TGTGCCAGCAGTTCTCCCCCACCGCCCCGATCCCACGAGCAGTACGTC. As protein: CASSSPPPPRSHEQYV.